The 13 T cell receptor beta chains in this list originate from one sample, sequenced in a study of blood T cells in healthy people across ages. Combining a sample-barcoded 5' primer with a J-beta primer mix, a second PCR ran for about 7 to 11 cycles. TCRdb reanalysed the 5' RACE reads using MiXCR and keeps one entry per CDR3 protein. The table shows 890,000 or so distinct CDR3 sequences, with around 68% occurring only once. The specimen was blood. These receptors were obtained from a man aged 25 to 45 in good health.

V is TRBV12-3 or TRBV12-4 and J is TRBJ1-4; D is possibly TRBD1 (5 bases). The V end was cut by 3 bases, the J end by 4 bases, with 15 bases between. CDR3 length: 16 amino acids. The CDR3 DNA sequence: TGTGCCAGCAGTTTCGGGGGACGGGATTATAATGAAAAACTGTTTTTT. Amino acid sequence: CASSFGGRDYNEKLFF.

Comments on this clonotype: The junction does not match germline at one end; this may be a read error. This chain links TRBV20-1 with TRBJ1-2; 8 nucleotides line up with TRBD1. Germline lookup yields CDR1 DFQATT and CDR2 SNEGSKA (reference sequence). The length of the CDR3 is 15 residues. The CDR3 DNA reads as TGCAGTGCTAGGGACAGGGTTAGGGTTAACTATGGCCACACCTTC. Protein sequence: CSARDRVRVNYGHTF.

This clonotype was recorded a few times. The chain joins TRBV10-3 to TRBJ1-2, with 9 bases identical to TRBD1. The CDR3 loop spans 19 amino acids. CDR1 is ENHRY, CDR2 SYGVKD, per germline. V was pared by 4 bases and J by 1 base, with 16 bases of the junction left unmatched. This CDR3 is CAISGPRDRVISFNYGYTF. The CDR3 DNA follows: TGTGCCATCAGTGGGCCCAGGGACAGGGTGATCAGTTTTAACTATGGCTACACCTTC.

The genes are TRBV6-5 and TRBJ2-6, with D unclear. This CDR3 is built from 14 residues. Germline V gives CDR1 MNHEY, CDR2 SVGAGI. Here the CDR3 DNA reads TGTACCGTCCAGCGCAGCTCTGGGGCCAACGTCCTGACTTTC. This translates into CTVQRSSGANVLTF.

This clonotype was counted once. V is TRBV29-1 and J is TRBJ2-1, with 7 bases identical to TRBD1. The CDR3 runs 16 residues. CDR1 is SQVTM, CDR2 ANQGSEA, per germline. The V segment lost 4 bases and the J segment 13 bases; nucleotides outside the gene matches: 22. CDR3 protein: CSVAPRAGGREETQFF. The CDR3, as DNA: TGCAGCGTTGCCCCGCGGGCAGGGGGAAGAGAAGAGACCCAGTTCTTC.

The rearrangement joins TRBV25-1 to TRBJ2-4; D is ambiguous. CDR1 is MGHDK and CDR2 is SYGVNS in the germline V gene. With 2 bases removed from V and 1 base from J, the gap between germline ends came to 9 bases. This CDR3 comprises 15 residues. The CDR3 DNA sequence: TGTGCCAGCAGTGAAAGTTGGCGGGCCAAAAACATTCAGTACTTC. Amino acid sequence: CASSESWRAKNIQYF.

This rearrangement joins TRBV5-1 to TRBJ2-5; D is undetermined. TRBJ2-7 matches the DNA end more closely, so the J call is doubtful. This CDR3 comprises 15 residues. Per germline, CDR1 SGHRS and CDR2 YFSETQ. The CDR3 protein is CASSTSGVVIHEQYF. The CDR3 bases are TGCGCCAGCAGCACTTCGGGTGTAGTCATCCACGAGCAGTACTTC.

The gene calls are TRBV7-2 and TRBJ2-1; perhaps TRBD2 as D (6 bases). CDR3 size: 15 residues. V was shortened by 3 bases and J by 7 bases, with 16 bases between the two germline ends. Germline CDR1 is SGHTA and CDR2 is FQGNSA. The chain's CDR3 is CASSFRIAAGNEQFF. In DNA form, the CDR3 reads TGTGCCAGCAGCTTTAGGATTGCAGCGGGTAATGAGCAGTTCTTC.

The rearrangement links TRBV29-1 to TRBJ2-5; D is perhaps TRBD2 (6 bases). V dropped 4 bases and J dropped 3 bases, with 18 bases sitting between them. Germline CDR1 reads SQVTM; CDR2 reads ANQGSEA. This CDR3 comprises 15 residues. The CDR3: CSVAWFGGREETQYF. The CDR3 DNA reads TGCAGCGTTGCCTGGTTCGGGGGTAGAGAAGAGACCCAGTACTTC.

This sequence joins TRBV10-3 and TRBJ2-3; 7 nucleotides line up with TRBD1. CDR3 length: 14 residues. V shed 2 bases and J 5 bases; nucleotides not matched to a gene: 4. The germline gives CDR1 ENHRY, CDR2 SYGVKD. The CDR3 sequence is CAISEGTGEDTQYF. The CDR3, as DNA: TGTGCCATCAGTGAGGGAACAGGGGAAGATACGCAGTATTTT.

The chain uses TRBV5-6 and TRBJ2-7; TRBD2 might be the D (5 bases). Germline lookup yields CDR1 SGHDT and CDR2 YYEEEE. The V gene lost 4 bases and the J gene lost 2 bases, with 10 bases spanning the gap. The CDR3 contains 13 residues. CDR3: CASSGAGTYEQYF. The CDR3 bases are TGTGCCAGCAGCGGCGCCGGGACCTACGAGCAGTACTTC.

The chain combines TRBV20-1 with TRBJ1-3, with 7 bases that match TRBD1. The CDR3 is 15 amino acids. Germline assignment: CDR1 DFQATT and CDR2 SNEGSKA (reference sequence). With 2 bases clipped from V and 0 bases from J, the junction kept 4 bases outside the gene matches. CDR3 coding DNA: TGCAGTGCTAGACAGGGGGATTTCTCTGGAAACACCATATATTTT. Residues: CSARQGDFSGNTIYF.

Points on this clonotype: Sequence at one end of the junction differs from germline and may be a read error. CDR3 region: CGARDDGTGTGNYEQYF. CDR3 DNA: TGCGGTGCTAGAGACGACGGAACCGGGACAGGGAACTACGAGCAGTACTTC. The rearrangement uses TRBV20-1 and TRBJ2-5; TRBD1 aligns across 9 bases. The J call may be in error: the DNA end matches TRBJ2-7 better. CDR1 DFQATT and CDR2 SNEGSKA come from the germline V gene (reference sequence). This CDR3 comprises 17 residues.